The clone carrying this T cell receptor (beta chain) was seen more than once but under ten times. The antigen is not known. The data stem from a study of identical twins. Study outcomes and limitations: Memory repertoires lacked the insertion deficit that abundant cord blood beta clonotypes showed.

TCRdb re-derived calls from the 5' RACE reads in MiXCR, one entry per CDR3 protein. The sample yields approximately 700,000 distinct CDR3 sequences, roughly 6% seen once. CDR1 and CDR2 from the germline V gene are MDHEN and SYDVKM. The CDR3 is made up of 15 amino acids. V shed 5 bases, J shed 3 bases, and the junction held 8 bases outside the gene matches. No donor was unhealthy or non-Caucasian. The gene calls are TRBV28 and TRBJ2-7; 9 bases are shared with TRBD1. This clonotype was obtained from a man between 18 and 29 years old in good health. Sequenced: naive T cells sorted from blood. CDR3 nucleotides: TGTGCCAGCAGTGTAACCGGGACAGGGCTCTACGAGCAGTACTTC. It is translated as CASSVTGTGLYEQYF.